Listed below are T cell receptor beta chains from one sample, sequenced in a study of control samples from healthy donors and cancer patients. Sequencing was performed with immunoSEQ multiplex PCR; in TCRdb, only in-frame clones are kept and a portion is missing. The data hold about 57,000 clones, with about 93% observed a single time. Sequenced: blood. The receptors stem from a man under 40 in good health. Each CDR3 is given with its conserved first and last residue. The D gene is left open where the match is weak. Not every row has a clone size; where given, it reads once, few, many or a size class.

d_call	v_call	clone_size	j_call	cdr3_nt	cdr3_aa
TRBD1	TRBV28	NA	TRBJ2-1	TGTGCCAGCAGTTCAGGGACAGTCAATGAGCAGTTCTTC	CASSSGTVNEQFF
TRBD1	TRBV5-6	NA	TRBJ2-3	TGTGCCAGCAGCCGGGACAGGGTTAGCACAGATACGCAGTATTTT	CASSRDRVSTDTQYF
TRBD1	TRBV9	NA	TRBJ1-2	TGTGCCAGCAGCTATGAGGGGACAGAGTACTATGGCTACACCTTC	CASSYEGTEYYGYTF
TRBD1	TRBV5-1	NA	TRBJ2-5	TGCGCCAGCAGCCGGGACAGGGTTTTAGGAGAGACCCAGTACTTC	CASSRDRVLGETQYF
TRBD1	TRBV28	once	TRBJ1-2	TGTGCCAGCAGTTCCGGACAGGGTAGGGACTATGGCTACACCTTC	CASSSGQGRDYGYTF
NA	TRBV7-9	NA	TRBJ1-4	TGTGCCAGCAGCCGGGAGCCGTATAGGGGGAATGAAAAACTGTTTTTT	CASSREPYRGNEKLFF
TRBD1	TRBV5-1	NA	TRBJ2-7	TGCGCCAGCAGCATCCGGTGGGACAGGTTCTCCTACGAGCAGTACTTC	CASSIRWDRFSYEQYF
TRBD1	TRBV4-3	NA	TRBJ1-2	TGCGCCAGCAGCCAAGATCTCGACAGGGGGTTGATCTATGGCTACACCTTC	CASSQDLDRGLIYGYTF
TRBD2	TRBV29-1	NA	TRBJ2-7	TGCAGCGTTCAGGCTAGCGGGGTCTACGAGCAGTACTTC	CSVQASGVYEQYF
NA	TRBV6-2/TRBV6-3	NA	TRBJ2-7	TGTGCCAGCAGCAGACCGAGCTCCTACGAGCAGTACTTC	CASSRPSSYEQYF
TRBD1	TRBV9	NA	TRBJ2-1	TGTGCCAGCAGGGGACAGGGCCATGAGCAGTTCTTC	CASRGQGHEQFF
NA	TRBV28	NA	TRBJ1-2	TGTGCCAGCAGCCTCGGAGGGAGCTCCTATGGCTACACCTTC	CASSLGGSSYGYTF
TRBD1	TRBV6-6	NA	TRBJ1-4	TGTGCCAGCAGCCGGGACAGGGTCGGAGAAAAACTGTTTTTT	CASSRDRVGEKLFF
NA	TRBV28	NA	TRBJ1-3	TGTGCCAGCAGCCTGACTGAACCGGTTACTGGAAACACCATATATTTT	CASSLTEPVTGNTIYF
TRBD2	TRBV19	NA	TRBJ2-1	TGTGCCAGTAGGCGGGGGGGAAATGAGCAGTTCTTC	CASRRGGNEQFF
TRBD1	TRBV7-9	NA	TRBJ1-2	TGTGCCAGCAGCTTAGTTTCAGGGGGGCATGGCTATGGCTACACCTTC	CASSLVSGGHGYGYTF
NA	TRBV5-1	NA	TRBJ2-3	TGCGCCAGCAGCTTGATCACAGATACGCAGTATTTT	CASSLITDTQYF
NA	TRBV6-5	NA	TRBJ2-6	TGTGCCAGCAGTTCAGGGAGCTCTGGGGCCAACGTCCTGACTTTC	CASSSGSSGANVLTF
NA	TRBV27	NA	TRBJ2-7	TGTGCCAGCAGTTTACAGGGACGGGTTACCTACGAGCAGTACTTC	CASSLQGRVTYEQYF
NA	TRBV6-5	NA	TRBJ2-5	TGTGCCAGCAGCGGGGGTATCCAAGAGACCCAGTACTTC	CASSGGIQETQYF
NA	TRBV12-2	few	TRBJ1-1	TGTGCAAGTCGCCACGACAGGTACACTGAAGCTTTCTTT	CASRHDRYTEAFF
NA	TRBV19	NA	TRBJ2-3	TGTGCCAGTAGTATCCATCGCGGTGGGCAGGACATCTGGATGGCAGATACGCAGTATTTT	CASSIHRGGQDIWMADTQYF